One and the same sample provided the 24 T cell receptor beta chains below, sequenced in a study of CD4 T cells in relation to SARS-CoV-2 and coronaviruses. Their recognized antigens are unknown. TCRdb's table, derived via immunoSEQ multiplex PCR, lists solely in-frame clones and lacks some. The sample has roughly 10,000 clones; 74% are singletons. The unexposed donors gave CD4+ T cells in about 2010-2018, prior to COVID-19. The cells were cultured for about ten days before CD4+ T cells were isolated. Sequencing used CD4+ T cells from PBMCs, cultured in vitro. The receptor set was obtained from a human donor in good health.

This clone was seen a few times. The chain joins TRBV7-6 to TRBJ2-7, with 10 bases fitting TRBD1. The CDR3 spans 15 residues. The J segment lost 7 bases and the V segment lost 1 base, leaving 7 bases of the junction unmatched. In germline, CDR1 is SGHVS, CDR2 FNYEAQ. The CDR3 is CASSLDGTGAGEQYF. The CDR3, as DNA: TGTGCCAGCAGCTTAGATGGGACAGGGGCGGGAGAGCAGTACTTC.

The genes are TRBV12-3 or TRBV12-4 and TRBJ1-2, with D perhaps matching TRBD1 (5 bases). V dropped 2 bases and J dropped 7 bases, with 8 bases sitting between them. The CDR3 totals 12 residues. CDR3 protein: CASSLQGVGYTF. Here the CDR3 DNA reads TGTGCCAGCAGTTTACAGGGCGTTGGCTACACCTTC.

This clone was detected only once. The V and J genes are TRBV7-2 and TRBJ2-3; 9 bases are shared with TRBD1. Germline assignment: CDR1 SGHTA and CDR2 FQGNSA. J lost 5 bases, V lost 1 base, and 7 bases had no gene match. This CDR3 spans 16 amino acids. The CDR3 reads CASSLVGTGGGDTQYF. CDR3 DNA sequence: TGTGCCAGCAGCTTAGTTGGCACAGGGGGCGGAGATACGCAGTATTTT. Filled out from reference TRBV7-2 and TRBJ2-3, the complete variable domain reads GAGVSQSPSNKVTEKGKDVELRCDPISGHTALYWYRQSLGQGLEFLIYFQGNSAPDKSGLPSDRFSAERTGGSVSTLTIQRTQQEDSAVYLCASSLVGTGGGDTQYFGPGTRLTVL.

The chain recombines TRBV29-1 with TRBJ1-2; possibly TRBD1 for D (6 bases). This CDR3 has 12 residues. Trimming took 3 bases from V and 3 from J, leaving 8 bases between them. The germline gives CDR1 SQVTM, CDR2 ANQGSEA. CDR3 in DNA: TGCAGCGTTGAGGAGGGGGACTATGGCTACACCTTC. Encoded protein: CSVEEGDYGYTF.

The chain carries TRBV6-2 or TRBV6-3 and TRBJ2-5; 7 positions match TRBD2. The CDR3 has 15 residues. The germline gives CDR1 MNHEY, CDR2 SVGEGT. The V segment lost 0 bases and the J segment 2 bases; nucleotides outside the gene matches: 3. CDR3 sequence (DNA): TGTGCCAGCAGTTACTCCGGGGGGAGGCAAGAGACCCAGTACTTC. Protein sequence: CASSYSGGRQETQYF.

This sequence joins TRBV5-1 and TRBJ2-3; tentative D call: TRBD2 (6 bases). Germline V gene data show CDR1 as SGHRS and CDR2 as YFSETQ. The CDR3 covers 15 residues. V lost 4 bases to trimming and J lost 0 bases, with 12 bases between them. CDR3 DNA sequence: TGCGCCAGCAGCCCTGGCGGGGCTAGCACAGATACGCAGTATTTT. This sequence encodes CASSPGGASTDTQYF.

The rearrangement joins TRBV3-1 (or the pseudogene TRBV3-2) to TRBJ2-3; 11 bases match TRBD2. Losses at the gene ends were 4 bases for V and 5 bases for J; bases not matched to a gene: 11. The germline V gene has CDR1 LGHDT and CDR2 YNNKEL (reference sequence). The length of the CDR3 is 17 residues. In nucleotides, the CDR3 is TGTGCCAGCAGCCGCCGGGGTAGCGGGGGGGCTGGAGATACGCAGTATTTT. Its protein product is CASSRRGSGGAGDTQYF.

V gene TRBV4-3 combines with J gene TRBJ1-1; D is unclear. The CDR3 runs to 16 residues. V shed 3 bases and J shed 2 bases, with 16 bases lying between them. Germline lookup yields CDR1 LGHNA and CDR2 YSLEER. The DNA for the CDR3 is TGCGCCAGCAGCCATACTAGACACAACACAAACACTGAAGCTTTCTTT. Amino acids: CASSHTRHNTNTEAFF.

The V gene is TRBV3-1 (or the pseudogene TRBV3-2), the J gene TRBJ1-4; the D gene is possibly TRBD1 (5 bases). The CDR3 sequence is 14 residues long. Trimming removed 3 bases at V and 8 bases at J, with 13 bases between. From germline, CDR1 is LGHDT and CDR2 YNNKEL (reference sequence). The CDR3 region is CASSHGGKLEKLFF. The CDR3 nucleotides read TGTGCCAGCAGCCATGGGGGAAAACTCGAAAAACTGTTTTTT.

The rearrangement joins TRBV6-1 to TRBJ1-1; D is ambiguous. The CDR3 has 14 amino acids. V lost 1 base and J 3 bases, leaving 9 bases between the germline ends. CDR1 MNHNS and CDR2 SASEGT come from the germline V gene. Written as DNA, the CDR3 is TGTGCCAGCAGTGAAGGGCTAGCTTACACTGAAGCTTTCTTT. This encodes CASSEGLAYTEAFF.

The chain couples TRBV7-9 to TRBJ2-2, with TRBD2 as a possible D gene (5 bases). V gave up 4 bases and J gave up 4 bases, with 10 bases separating them. The CDR3 sequence is 14 residues long. Germline V lookup: CDR1 SEHNR, CDR2 FQNEAQ (reference sequence). DNA of the CDR3: TGTGCCAGCAGCTCTGGTGGGAGCACCGGGGAGCTGTTTTTT. Translated, it gives CASSSGGSTGELFF. The variable domain in full, with the rest retrieved from reference TRBV7-9 and TRBJ2-2, is DTGVSQNPRHKITKRGQNVTFRCDPISEHNRLYWYRQTLGQGPEFLTYFQNEAQLEKSRLLSDRFSAERPKGSFSTLEIQRTEQGDSAMYLCASSSGGSTGELFFGEGSRLTVL.

The V call is TRBV7-9, the J call TRBJ1-1; no reliable D call. The CDR3 consists of 15 residues. Germline values: CDR1 SEHNR, CDR2 FQNEAQ (reference sequence). V dropped 1 base and J dropped 1 base, with 10 bases sitting between them. CDR3 bases: TGTGCCAGCAGCTTAGGGCTCTCCGAGAACACTGAAGCTTTCTTT. Translation gives CASSLGLSENTEAFF.

This chain uses TRBV6-6 with TRBJ2-3, with no clear D. The CDR3 is 13 residues long. CDR1 and CDR2 from the germline V gene are MNHNY and SVGAGI (reference sequence). Between the trimmed V and J ends, which lost 4 bases and 8 bases, there was a span of 13 bases. The CDR3 coding sequence is TGTGCCAGCAGTTTCCCCCGCCCGGTTACGCAGTATTTT. It specifies CASSFPRPVTQYF.

This chain connects TRBV3-1 (or the pseudogene TRBV3-2) to TRBJ2-3; TRBD2 might be the D (5 bases). CDR3 length equals 14 residues. The germline CDR1 and CDR2 sequences are LGHDT and YNNKEL (reference sequence). Trimming cost V 2 bases and J 4 bases, with 10 bases left between them. Here the CDR3 DNA reads TGTGCCAGCAGCCAATGGCTAGCTGCAGATACGCAGTATTTT. Protein product: CASSQWLAADTQYF.

J is TRBJ2-7 and V is TRBV10-3, with TRBD2 matching 11 bases. Trimming cost V 3 bases and J 3 bases; bases outside gene matches: 7. Germline CDR1 is ENHRY and CDR2 is SYGVKD. The CDR3 runs to 16 residues. This CDR3 is CAISDRSTSGDYEQYF. The CDR3 DNA follows: TGTGCCATCAGTGACCGTTCGACTAGCGGGGACTACGAGCAGTACTTC.

The V gene is TRBV9, the J gene TRBJ2-1, with D perhaps TRBD2 (5 bases). CDR3 size: 16 residues. V was pared by 0 bases and J by 0 bases, with 10 bases between. CDR1 is SGDLS, CDR2 YYNGEE, per germline. The CDR3 DNA sequence: TGTGCCAGCAGCGTAGAAGGTAGCGCCTCCTACAATGAGCAGTTCTTC. Its protein product is CASSVEGSASYNEQFF.

This clone was recorded only once. V is TRBV6-6 and J is TRBJ2-1; 10 positions agree with TRBD2. This CDR3 has 13 residues. Looked up from germline, CDR1 is MNHNY and CDR2 is SVGAGI (reference sequence). Trimming removed 7 bases from V and 8 bases from J; junction bases left unmatched: 5. CDR3 amino acids: CASTSGRTYEQFF. Here the CDR3 DNA reads TGTGCCAGCACTAGCGGGAGAACATATGAGCAGTTCTTC.

The CDR3 loop is CASSEVSTDTQYF. The DNA for the CDR3 is TGTGCCAGCAGTGAAGTTTCCACAGATACGCAGTATTTT. The rearrangement uses TRBV2 and TRBJ2-3; D is uncertain. The CDR3 spans 13 residues. With 1 base removed from V and 2 bases from J, the gap between germline ends came to 4 bases. From germline, CDR1 is SNHLY and CDR2 FYNNEI.

The chain carries TRBV11-2 and TRBJ2-2; D possibly corresponds to TRBD2 (5 bases). Germline CDR1 reads SGHAT; CDR2 reads FQNNGV. V was clipped by 3 bases and J by 0 bases, with 8 bases between them. The CDR3 has 15 residues. The CDR3 region is CASSFRGTNTGELFF. In DNA, the CDR3 is TGTGCCAGCAGCTTTCGGGGAACGAACACCGGGGAGCTGTTTTTT.

The chain is built from TRBV27 and TRBJ2-5; TRBD1 aligns across 7 bases. Germline V gene lookup returns CDR1 MNHEY and CDR2 SMNVEV (reference sequence). With V trimmed by 6 bases and J by 3 bases, 10 bases remained unmatched. CDR3 length equals 15 residues. The CDR3 loop reads CASRVYRGGKETQYF. CDR3 bases: TGTGCCAGCAGGGTTTACAGGGGTGGAAAAGAGACCCAGTACTTC.

This clone was recorded once. J is TRBJ1-1 and V is TRBV18, with D perhaps TRBD1 (5 bases). Deletions cut 3 bases from V and 1 base from J, with 9 bases between. The CDR3 extends over 14 amino acids. Germline lookup yields CDR1 KGHSH and CDR2 LQKENI. Here the CDR3 reads CASSPQTENTEAFF. The CDR3 DNA reads as TGTGCCAGCTCACCGCAGACAGAGAACACTGAAGCTTTCTTT.

The chain recombines TRBV6-5 with TRBJ1-1, with D unclear. Germline lookup yields CDR1 MNHEY and CDR2 SVGAGI. The V and J ends lost 0 bases and 3 bases respectively, with 11 bases between them. The CDR3 sequence is 15 residues long. The CDR3 region is CASSYSRQGHTEAFF. CDR3 in DNA: TGTGCCAGCAGTTACTCCCGACAAGGCCACACTGAAGCTTTCTTT.

The chain has TRBV21-1 and TRBJ1-1. TRBV21-1 represents a pseudogene. The CDR3 runs to 11 residues. CDR3 sequence (DNA): TGTGCCAGCCGAGCCATCACTGAAGCTTTCTTT. Its protein product is CASRAITEAFF.

This clone turned up a few times. The chain employs TRBV19 and TRBJ2-3; 15 positions match TRBD2. CDR1 is LNHDA and CDR2 is SQIVND in the germline V gene (reference sequence). The V segment lost 5 bases and the J segment 0 bases; nucleotides outside the gene matches: 9. The CDR3 has 19 amino acids. In nucleotides, the CDR3 is TGTGCCAGTAGTGGGGGACTAGCGGGGGGACATCCTAGCACAGATACGCAGTATTTT. The encoded protein is CASSGGLAGGHPSTDTQYF.